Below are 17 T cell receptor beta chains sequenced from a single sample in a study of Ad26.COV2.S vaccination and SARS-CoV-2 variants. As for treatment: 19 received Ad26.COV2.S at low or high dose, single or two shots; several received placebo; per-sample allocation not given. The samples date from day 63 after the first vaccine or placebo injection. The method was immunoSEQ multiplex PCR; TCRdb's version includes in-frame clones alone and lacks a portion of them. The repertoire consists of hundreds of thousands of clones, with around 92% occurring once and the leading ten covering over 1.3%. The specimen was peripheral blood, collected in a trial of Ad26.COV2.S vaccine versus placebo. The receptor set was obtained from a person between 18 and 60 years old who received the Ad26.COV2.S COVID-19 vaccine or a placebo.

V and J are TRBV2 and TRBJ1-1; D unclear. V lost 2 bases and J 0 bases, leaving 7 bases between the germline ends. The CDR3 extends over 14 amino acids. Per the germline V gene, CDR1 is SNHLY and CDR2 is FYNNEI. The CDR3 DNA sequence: TGTGCCAGCAGTGAAAACAGCATGAACACTGAAGCTTTCTTT. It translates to CASSENSMNTEAFF.

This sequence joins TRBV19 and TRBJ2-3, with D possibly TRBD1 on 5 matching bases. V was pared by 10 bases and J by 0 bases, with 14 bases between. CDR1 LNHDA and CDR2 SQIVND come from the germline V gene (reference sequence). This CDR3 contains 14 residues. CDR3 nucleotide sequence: TGTGCCACTCGTTCTCCAGGGAGCACAGATACGCAGTATTTT. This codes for CATRSPGSTDTQYF.

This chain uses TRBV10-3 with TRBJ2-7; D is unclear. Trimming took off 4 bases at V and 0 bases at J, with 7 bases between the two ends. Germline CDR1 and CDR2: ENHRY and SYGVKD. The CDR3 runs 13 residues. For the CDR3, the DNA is TGTGCCATCAGTGGCGGTTCCTCCTACGAGCAGTACTTC. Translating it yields CAISGGSSYEQYF.

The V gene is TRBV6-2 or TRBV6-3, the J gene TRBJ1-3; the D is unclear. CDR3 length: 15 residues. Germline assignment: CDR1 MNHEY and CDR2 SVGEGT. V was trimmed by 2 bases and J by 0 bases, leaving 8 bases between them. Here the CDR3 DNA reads TGTGCCAGCAGTTACGGCCAGACCTCTGGAAACACCATATATTTT. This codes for CASSYGQTSGNTIYF.

The CDR3 DNA sequence: TGTGCCATCAGTGAGGGGAATCAGCCCCAGCATTTT. This translates into CAISEGNQPQHF. V and J are TRBV10-3 and TRBJ1-5; D is ambiguous. V dropped 2 bases and J dropped 4 bases, with 3 bases sitting between them. Germline lookup yields CDR1 ENHRY and CDR2 SYGVKD. This CDR3 has 12 amino acids.

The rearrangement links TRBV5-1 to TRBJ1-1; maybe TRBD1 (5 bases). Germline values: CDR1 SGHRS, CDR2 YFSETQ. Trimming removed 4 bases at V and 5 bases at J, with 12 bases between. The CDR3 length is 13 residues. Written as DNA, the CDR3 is TGCGCCAGCAGCCCGGCGGGGGGAACTGAAGCTTTCTTT. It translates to CASSPAGGTEAFF.

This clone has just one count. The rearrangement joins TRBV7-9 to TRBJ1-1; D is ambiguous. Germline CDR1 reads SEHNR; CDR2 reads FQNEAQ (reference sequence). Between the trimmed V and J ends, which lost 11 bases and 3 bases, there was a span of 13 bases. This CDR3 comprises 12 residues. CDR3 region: CAAARGDTEAFF. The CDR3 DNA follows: TGTGCCGCCGCTCGGGGTGACACTGAAGCTTTCTTT.

The CDR3 nucleotides read TGTGCCAGCAGACCTCCGGGACGGGAAAATTCACCCCTCCACTTT. This encodes CASRPPGRENSPLHF. V gene TRBV6-5 combines with J gene TRBJ1-6; a weak D match, TRBD1 (5 bases). CDR3 length: 15 residues. V gave up 6 bases and J gave up 7 bases, with 16 bases separating them. Per germline, CDR1 MNHEY and CDR2 SVGAGI.

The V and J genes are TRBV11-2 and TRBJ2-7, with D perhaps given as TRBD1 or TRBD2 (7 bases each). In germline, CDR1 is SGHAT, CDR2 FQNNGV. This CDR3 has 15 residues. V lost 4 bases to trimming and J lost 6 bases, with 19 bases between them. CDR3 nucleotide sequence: TGTGCCAGCAGCTCCCTGAGCGCAGGGGGGGCCGAGCAGTACTTC. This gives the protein CASSSLSAGGAEQYF.

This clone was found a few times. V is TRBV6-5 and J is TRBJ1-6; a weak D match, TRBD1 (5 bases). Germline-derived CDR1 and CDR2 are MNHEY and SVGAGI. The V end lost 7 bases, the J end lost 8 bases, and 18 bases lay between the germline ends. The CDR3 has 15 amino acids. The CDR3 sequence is CASMDKGLGYSPLHF. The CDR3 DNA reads TGTGCCAGCATGGATAAGGGGCTCGGCTATTCACCCCTCCACTTT.

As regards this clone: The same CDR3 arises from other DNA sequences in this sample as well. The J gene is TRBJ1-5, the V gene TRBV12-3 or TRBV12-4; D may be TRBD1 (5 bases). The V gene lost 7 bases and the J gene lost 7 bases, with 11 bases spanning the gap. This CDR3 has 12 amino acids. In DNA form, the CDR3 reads TGTGCCAGCACCTTGGGGGGACAGCCCCAGCATTTT. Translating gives CASTLGGQPQHF.

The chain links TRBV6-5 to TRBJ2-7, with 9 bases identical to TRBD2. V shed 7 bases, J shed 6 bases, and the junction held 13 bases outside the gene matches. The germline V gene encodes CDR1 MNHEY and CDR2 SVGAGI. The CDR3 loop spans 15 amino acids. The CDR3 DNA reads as TGTGCCAGCAAAGGTCCAGCGGGAGGTTCTGGCGAGCAGTACTTC. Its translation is CASKGPAGGSGEQYF.

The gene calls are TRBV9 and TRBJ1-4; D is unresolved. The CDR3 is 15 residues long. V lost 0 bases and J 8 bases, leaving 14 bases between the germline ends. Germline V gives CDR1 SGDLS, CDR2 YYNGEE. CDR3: CASSVGSGSKEKLFF. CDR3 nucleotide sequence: TGTGCCAGCAGCGTAGGAAGTGGGTCCAAGGAAAAACTGTTTTTT.

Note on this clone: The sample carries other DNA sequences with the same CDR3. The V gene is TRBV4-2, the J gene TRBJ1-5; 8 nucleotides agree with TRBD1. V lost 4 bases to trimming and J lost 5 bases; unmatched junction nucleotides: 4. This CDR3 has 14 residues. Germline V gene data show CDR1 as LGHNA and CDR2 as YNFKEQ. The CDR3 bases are TGTGCCAGCAGCCTAGGACAGGGTGATCAGCCCCAGCATTTT. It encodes CASSLGQGDQPQHF.

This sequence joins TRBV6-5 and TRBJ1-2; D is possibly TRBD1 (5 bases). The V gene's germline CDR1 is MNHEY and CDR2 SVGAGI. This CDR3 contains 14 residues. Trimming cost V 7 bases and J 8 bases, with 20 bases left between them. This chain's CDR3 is CASTQTSGAWGYTF. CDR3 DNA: TGTGCCAGCACCCAAACTAGCGGGGCTTGGGGCTACACCTTC.

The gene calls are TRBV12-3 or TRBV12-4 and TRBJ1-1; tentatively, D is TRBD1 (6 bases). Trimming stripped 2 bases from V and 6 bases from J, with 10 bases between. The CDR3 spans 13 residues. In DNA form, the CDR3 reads TGTGCCAGCAGTTTATGGGGGGCCTCTGAAGCTTTCTTT. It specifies CASSLWGASEAFF.

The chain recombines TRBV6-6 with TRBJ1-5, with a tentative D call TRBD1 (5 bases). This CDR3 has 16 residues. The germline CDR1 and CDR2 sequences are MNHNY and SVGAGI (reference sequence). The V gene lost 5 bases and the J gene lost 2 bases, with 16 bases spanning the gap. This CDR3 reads CASSRGQVPRNQPQHF. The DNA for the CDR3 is TGTGCCAGCAGTCGCGGACAAGTCCCTCGCAATCAGCCCCAGCATTTT.